The subject of this entry is one T cell receptor (beta chain). Its antigen remains unidentified. The data originate from a study of T cell clonotyping in hematopoietic cell transplantation. Measured with immunoSEQ multiplex PCR; TCRdb has only the in-frame clones, and not every one. The sample has about 5,700 clones, around 80% seen once. Overall study findings and caveats: Without cell sorting, CD4 versus CD8 contributions remain unresolved. Broader posttransplant TCR repertoire diversity was predicted by graft donor and pretransplant recipient Inverse Simpson Index values.

Trimming pared 1 base from V and 0 bases from J, leaving 3 bases between. CDR3 length equals 13 residues. Germline assignment: CDR1 MGHDK and CDR2 SYGVNS. Recipients were bled about 28 days pretransplant and at posttransplant days 30, 100, 180. The sequence came from a male patient aged 45 to 59 who had an allogeneic stem cell transplant from an unrelated donor, so the T cells may come from the graft donor. Some clones in this sample may be carry-over from other donors' samples. The material sequenced was PBMCs, taken 100 days after allogeneic stem cell transplant. V gene TRBV25-1 combines with J gene TRBJ1-1; no definite D call. CDR3 amino acids: CASSESLNTEAFF. CDR3 in DNA: TGTGCCAGCAGTGAATCCCTGAACACTGAAGCTTTCTTT.